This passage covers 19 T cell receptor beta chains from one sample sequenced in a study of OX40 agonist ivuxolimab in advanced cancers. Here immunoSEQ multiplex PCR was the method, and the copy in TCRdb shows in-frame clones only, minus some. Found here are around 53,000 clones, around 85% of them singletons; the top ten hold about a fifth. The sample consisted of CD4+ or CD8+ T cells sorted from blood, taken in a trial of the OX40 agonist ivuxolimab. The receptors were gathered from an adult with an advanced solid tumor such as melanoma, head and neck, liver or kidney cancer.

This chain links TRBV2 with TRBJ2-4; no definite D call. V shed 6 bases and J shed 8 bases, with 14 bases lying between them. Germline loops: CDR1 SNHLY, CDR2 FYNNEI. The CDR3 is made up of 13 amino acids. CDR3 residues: CASSPEPTDIQYF. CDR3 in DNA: TGTGCCAGCAGCCCCGAGCCCACGGACATTCAGTACTTC.

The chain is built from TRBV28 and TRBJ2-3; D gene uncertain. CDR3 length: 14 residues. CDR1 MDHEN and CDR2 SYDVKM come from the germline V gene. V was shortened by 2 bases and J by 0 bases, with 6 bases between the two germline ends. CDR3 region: CASSLDGSTDTQYF. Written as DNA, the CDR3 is TGTGCCAGCAGTTTAGACGGCAGCACAGATACGCAGTATTTT. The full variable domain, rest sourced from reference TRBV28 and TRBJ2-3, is DVKVTQSSRYLVKRTGEKVFLECVQDMDHENMFWYRQDPGLGLRLIYFSYDVKMKEKGDIPEGYSVSREKKERFSLILESASTNQTSMYLCASSLDGSTDTQYFGPGTRLTVL.

The CDR3 protein is CASSMVGNTGELFF. The CDR3 bases are TGTGCCAGTAGTATGGTTGGGAACACCGGGGAGCTGTTTTTT. The V gene is TRBV19, the J gene TRBJ2-2; no firm D call. Germline V gene lookup returns CDR1 LNHDA and CDR2 SQIVND (reference sequence). V was pared by 3 bases and J by 1 base, with 6 bases between. CDR3 length equals 14 residues. Drawing the rest from reference TRBV19 and TRBJ2-2, the complete variable domain is DGGITQSPKYLFRKEGQNVTLSCEQNLNHDAMYWYRQDPGQGLRLIYYSQIVNDFQKGDIAEGYSVSREKKESFPLTVTSAQKNPTAFYLCASSMVGNTGELFFGEGSRLTVL.

The CDR3 reads CASSQTGPGELFF. The CDR3 bases are TGCGCCAGCAGCCAGACAGGTCCCGGGGAGCTGTTTTTT. V usage is TRBV4-1 and J usage is TRBJ2-2; D may be TRBD1 (6 bases). This CDR3 has 13 residues. Per the germline V gene, CDR1 is MGHRA and CDR2 is YSYEKL. The V and J ends lost 3 bases and 6 bases respectively, with 8 bases between them.

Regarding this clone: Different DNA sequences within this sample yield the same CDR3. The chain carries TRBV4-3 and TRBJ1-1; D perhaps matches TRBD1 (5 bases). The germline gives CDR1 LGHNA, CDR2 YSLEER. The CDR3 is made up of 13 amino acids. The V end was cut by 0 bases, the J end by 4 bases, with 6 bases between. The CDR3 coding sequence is TGCGCCAGCAGCCAAGATAGGGGCACTGAAGCTTTCTTT. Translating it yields CASSQDRGTEAFF.

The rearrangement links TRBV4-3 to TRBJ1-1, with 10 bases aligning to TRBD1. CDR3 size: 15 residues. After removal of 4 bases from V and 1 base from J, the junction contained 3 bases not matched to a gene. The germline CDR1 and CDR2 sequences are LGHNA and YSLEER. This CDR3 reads CASSLGTGENTEAFF. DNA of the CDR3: TGCGCCAGCAGCCTCGGGACAGGGGAGAACACTGAAGCTTTCTTT.

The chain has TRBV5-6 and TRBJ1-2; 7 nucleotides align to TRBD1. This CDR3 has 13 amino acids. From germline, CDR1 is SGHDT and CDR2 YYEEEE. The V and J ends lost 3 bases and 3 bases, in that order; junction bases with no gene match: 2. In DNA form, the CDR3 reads TGTGCCAGCAGCTCCGACAGGGACTATGGCTACACCTTC. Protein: CASSSDRDYGYTF. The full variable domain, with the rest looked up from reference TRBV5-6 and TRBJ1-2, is DAGVTQSPTHLIKTRGQQVTLRCSPKSGHDTVSWYQQALGQGPQFIFQYYEEEERQRGNFPDRFSGHQFPNYSSELNVNALLLGDSALYLCASSSDRDYGYTFGSGTRLTVV.

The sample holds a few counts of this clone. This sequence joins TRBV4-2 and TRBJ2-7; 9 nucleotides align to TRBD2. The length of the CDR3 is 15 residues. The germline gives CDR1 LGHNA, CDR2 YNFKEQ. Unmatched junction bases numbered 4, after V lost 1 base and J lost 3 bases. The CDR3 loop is CASSQGTTSGYEQYV. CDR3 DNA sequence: TGTGCCAGCAGCCAAGGGACGACTAGCGGCTACGAGCAGTACGTC.

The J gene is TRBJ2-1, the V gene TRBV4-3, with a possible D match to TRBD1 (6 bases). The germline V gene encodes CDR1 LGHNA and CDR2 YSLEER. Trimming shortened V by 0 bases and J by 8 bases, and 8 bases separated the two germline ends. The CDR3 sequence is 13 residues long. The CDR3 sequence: CASSQDPGDEQFF. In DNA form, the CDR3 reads TGCGCCAGCAGCCAAGATCCAGGGGATGAGCAGTTCTTC.

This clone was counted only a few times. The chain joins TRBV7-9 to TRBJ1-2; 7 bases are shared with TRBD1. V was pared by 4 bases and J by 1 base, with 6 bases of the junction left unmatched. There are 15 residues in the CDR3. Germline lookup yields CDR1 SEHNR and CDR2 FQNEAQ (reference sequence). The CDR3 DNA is TGTGCCAGCAGCTCTGGGACAGAATTTAACTATGGCTACACCTTC. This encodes CASSSGTEFNYGYTF.

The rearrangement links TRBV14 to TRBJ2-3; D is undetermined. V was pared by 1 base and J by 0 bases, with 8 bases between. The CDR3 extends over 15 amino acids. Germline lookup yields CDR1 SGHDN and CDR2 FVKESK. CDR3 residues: CASSQGLTSTDTQYF. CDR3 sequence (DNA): TGTGCCAGCAGCCAAGGCTTGACTAGCACAGATACGCAGTATTTT.

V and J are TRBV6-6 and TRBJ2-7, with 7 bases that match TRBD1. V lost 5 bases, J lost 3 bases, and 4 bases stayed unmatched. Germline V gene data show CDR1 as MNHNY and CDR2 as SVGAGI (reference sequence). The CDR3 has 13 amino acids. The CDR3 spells CASSKGQLYEQYV. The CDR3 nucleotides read TGTGCCAGCAGTAAGGGACAGCTCTACGAGCAGTACGTC.

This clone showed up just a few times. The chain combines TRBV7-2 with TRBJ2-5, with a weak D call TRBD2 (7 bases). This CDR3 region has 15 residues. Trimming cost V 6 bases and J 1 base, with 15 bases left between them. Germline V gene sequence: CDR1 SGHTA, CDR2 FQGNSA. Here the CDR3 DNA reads TGTGCCAGCAGGTCGGGGGCGGGGGCCCAAGAGACCCAGTACTTC. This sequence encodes CASRSGAGAQETQYF.

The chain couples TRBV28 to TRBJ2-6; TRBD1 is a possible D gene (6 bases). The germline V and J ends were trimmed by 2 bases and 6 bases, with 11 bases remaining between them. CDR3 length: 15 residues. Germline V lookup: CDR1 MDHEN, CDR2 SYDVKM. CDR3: CASSLTGLSANVLTF. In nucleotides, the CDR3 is TGTGCCAGCAGTTTAACAGGGCTGTCGGCCAACGTCCTGACTTTC.

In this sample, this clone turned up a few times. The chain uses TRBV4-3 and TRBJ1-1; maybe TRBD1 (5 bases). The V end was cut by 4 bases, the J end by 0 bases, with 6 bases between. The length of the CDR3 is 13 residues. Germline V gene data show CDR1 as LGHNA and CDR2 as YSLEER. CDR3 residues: CASSPTVNTEAFF. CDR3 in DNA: TGCGCCAGCAGCCCGACAGTGAACACTGAAGCTTTCTTT.

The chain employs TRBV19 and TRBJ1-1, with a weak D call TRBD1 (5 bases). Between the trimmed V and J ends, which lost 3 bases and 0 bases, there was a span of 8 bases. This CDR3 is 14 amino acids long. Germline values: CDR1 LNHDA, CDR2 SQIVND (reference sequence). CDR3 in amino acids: CASSILGVNTEAFF. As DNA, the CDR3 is TGTGCCAGTAGTATTCTAGGGGTGAACACTGAAGCTTTCTTT.

CDR3 in amino acids: CASSPFRRGDSYEQYF. DNA for the CDR3: TGTGCCAGCAGCCCCTTTAGGCGGGGGGACTCCTACGAGCAGTACTTC. J is TRBJ2-7 and V is TRBV7-9, with 8 bases matching TRBD2. Unmatched junction bases numbered 9, after V lost 5 bases and J lost 0 bases. The CDR3 has 16 residues. Looked up from germline, CDR1 is SEHNR and CDR2 is FQNEAQ (reference sequence).

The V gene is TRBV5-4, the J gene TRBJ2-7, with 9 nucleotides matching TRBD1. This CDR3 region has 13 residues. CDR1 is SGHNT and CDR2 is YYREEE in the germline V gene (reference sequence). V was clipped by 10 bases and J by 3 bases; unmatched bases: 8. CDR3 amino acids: CAGSPGQGYEQYF. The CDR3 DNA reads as TGTGCCGGATCTCCGGGACAGGGCTACGAGCAGTACTTC.

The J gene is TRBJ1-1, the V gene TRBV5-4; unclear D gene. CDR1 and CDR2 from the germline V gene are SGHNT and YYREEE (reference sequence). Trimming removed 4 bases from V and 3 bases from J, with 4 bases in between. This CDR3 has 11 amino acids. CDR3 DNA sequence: TGTGCCAGCAGCGCCGACACTGAAGCTTTCTTT. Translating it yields CASSADTEAFF.